Each of the 15 T cell receptor beta chains below was sequenced from the same sample in a study of metastatic and nonmetastatic thyroid tumors. Through MiXCR, TCRdb re-clonotyped the PCR reads. The sample lists about 24,000 clones, approximately 20% seen once, with approximately 8% in the top ten. No treatment had been given to any patient before thyroid surgery. The specimen sequenced was blood. These receptor sequences come from a female donor with papillary thyroid cancer or a benign thyroid nodule (not recorded which). Some clones in this sample may be carry-over from other donors' samples.

This clone appeared many times. V is TRBV24-1 and J is TRBJ2-5; 11 nucleotides agree with TRBD2. Losses at the gene ends were 4 bases for V and 2 bases for J; bases not matched to a gene: 5. Germline V gene data show CDR1 as KGHDR and CDR2 as SFDVKD. CDR3 length: 16 amino acids. The CDR3 here is CATSDPTSGGQETQYF. In DNA, the CDR3 is TGTGCCACCAGTGACCCAACTAGCGGGGGACAAGAGACCCAGTACTTC.

This clone has a count of ten or more. The sample carries other DNA sequences with the same CDR3. The rearrangement joins TRBV18 to TRBJ2-1; possible D gene TRBD2, 5 bases. This CDR3 spans 15 amino acids. From germline, CDR1 is KGHSH and CDR2 LQKENI. V gave up 3 bases and J gave up 1 base, with 10 bases separating them. The CDR3 DNA sequence: TGTGCCAGCTCACCCGGAGGTAGGTCCTACAATGAGCAGTTCTTC. Translated, it gives CASSPGGRSYNEQFF.

The J gene is TRBJ2-6, the V gene TRBV4-3; possible D gene TRBD2, 7 bases. CDR3 length: 15 residues. The V and J ends lost 5 bases and 2 bases respectively, with 10 bases between them. CDR1 and CDR2 from the germline V gene are LGHNA and YSLEER. The CDR3 nucleotides are TGCGCCAGCAGCAGGGGGAGGGCTGGGGCCAACGTCCTGACTTTC. It codes for CASSRGRAGANVLTF.

This clone was counted ten times or more. In the same sample, other DNA sequences code for this CDR3. The chain employs TRBV29-1 and TRBJ1-1; D gene unclear. This CDR3 contains 11 residues. Germline loops: CDR1 SQVTM, CDR2 ANQGSEA. V lost 6 bases, J lost 1 base, and 6 bases lay in between. In DNA form, the CDR3 reads TGCAGCGTCAGTGGGAACACTGAAGCTTTCTTT. This encodes CSVSGNTEAFF.

By share, this clone counts as medium-sized. The rearrangement links TRBV27 to TRBJ2-7; D uncertain. CDR3 length equals 13 residues. CDR1 and CDR2 (germline): MNHEY, SMNVEV (reference sequence). The V and J ends lost 7 bases and 7 bases respectively, with 17 bases between them. Here the CDR3 reads CASKPSLAEEQYF. CDR3 in DNA: TGTGCCAGCAAGCCGAGCCTGGCTGAAGAGCAGTACTTC.

The chain joins TRBV5-1 to TRBJ2-3; D gene ambiguous. Trimming removed 4 bases at V and 10 bases at J, with 16 bases between. CDR3 length equals 13 residues. CDR1 and CDR2 (germline): SGHRS, YFSETQ. The CDR3 loop is CASSPSQAYSQYF. The CDR3 DNA reads TGCGCCAGCAGCCCATCCCAGGCATATTCGCAGTATTTT. The entire variable domain, with the rest obtained from reference TRBV5-1 and TRBJ2-3, is as follows: KAGVTQTPRYLIKTRGQQVTLSCSPISGHRSVSWYQQTPGQGLQFLFEYFSETQRNKGNFPGRFSGRQFSNSRSEMNVSTLELGDSALYLCASSPSQAYSQYFGPGTRLTVL.

This clone ranks as medium-sized. The V call is TRBV6-6, the J call TRBJ1-1; D gene ambiguous. The CDR3 runs 15 residues. Germline V gene data show CDR1 as MNHNY and CDR2 as SVGAGI (reference sequence). Deletions cut 0 bases from V and 3 bases from J, with 11 bases between. The CDR3: CASSYSKRGDTEAFF. The CDR3, as DNA: TGTGCCAGCAGTTACTCGAAACGAGGAGACACTGAAGCTTTCTTT.

The V gene is TRBV2, the J gene TRBJ2-7; no clear D gene. The V end was cut by 7 bases, the J end by 2 bases, with 9 bases between. Per the germline V gene, CDR1 is SNHLY and CDR2 is FYNNEI. The CDR3 extends over 12 amino acids. CDR3: CASNGEPYEQYF. DNA for the CDR3: TGTGCCAGCAACGGAGAACCCTACGAGCAGTACTTC.

This clone showed up just a few times. At one boundary the junction diverges from the germline segment, which might be a read error. The chain links TRBV10-2 to TRBJ2-7; tentative D call: TRBD2 (7 bases). Per germline, CDR1 WSHSY and CDR2 SAAADI. The CDR3 length is 15 residues. The CDR3 sequence: CSSNAGAPQTSKQYF. CDR3 bases: TGCTCCAGCAATGCAGGGGCACCGCAGACTAGCAAGCAGTACTTC.

Details on this clone: A much larger clone lies a single base off, so this may be a read error. Other nucleotide sequences from this sample produce the same CDR3. This chain connects TRBV6-1 to TRBJ1-1; tentatively, D is TRBD1 (5 bases). The CDR3 has 15 residues. Trimming stripped 6 bases from V and 5 bases from J, with 19 bases between. In germline, CDR1 is MNHNS, CDR2 SASEGT. CDR3 nucleotide sequence: TGTGCCAGCAGGCGGGCAGGGTCTCTACCAACTGAAGCTTTCTTT. Translated, it gives CASRRAGSLPTEAFF.

This chain uses TRBV12-3 or TRBV12-4 with TRBJ2-3; 12 bases map to TRBD1. The CDR3 spans 20 residues. V lost 3 bases and J lost 3; bases outside the gene matches: 16. The CDR3 spells CASSFGTGGEVADRTDTQYF. The CDR3 DNA sequence: TGTGCCAGCAGTTTCGGGACAGGGGGCGAGGTAGCGGACCGGACAGATACGCAGTATTTT.

CDR3 DNA: TGTGCCAGCAGCTTAGGGGCCAGCACCTACGAGCAGTACTTC. Amino acids: CASSLGASTYEQYF. This chain uses TRBV7-2 with TRBJ2-7; D ambiguous. The CDR3 consists of 14 residues. In germline, CDR1 is SGHTA, CDR2 FQGNSA. V was clipped by 1 base and J by 2 bases, with 9 bases between them.

This clone was counted ten times or more. The chain has TRBV7-8 and TRBJ2-1; D is perhaps TRBD1 or TRBD2 (5 bases each). Trimming took off 1 base at V and 4 bases at J, with 17 bases between the two ends. The length of the CDR3 is 17 residues. Germline V lookup: CDR1 SGHVS, CDR2 FQNEAQ. The CDR3 sequence: CASSLGVTGTFYNEQFF. CDR3 DNA: TGTGCCAGCAGCTTAGGTGTTACGGGGACGTTTTACAATGAGCAGTTCTTC.

This clone was observed a handful of times. V is TRBV10-3 and J is TRBJ1-5; a possible D gene is TRBD1 (5 bases). Germline assignment: CDR1 ENHRY and CDR2 SYGVKD. V lost 11 bases and J lost 1, with 9 bases in between. This CDR3 has 12 amino acids. In nucleotides, the CDR3 is TGTGCCTCCCGGGACAGCAATCAGCCCCAGCATTTT. It yields the protein CASRDSNQPQHF.

This clone was recorded a few times. This may be a read error: a much more frequent sequence differs by one nucleotide. Other DNA sequences in this sample translate to the same CDR3. This chain uses TRBV5-5 with TRBJ2-5, with D hard to call. This CDR3 contains 13 residues. The germline gives CDR1 SGHKS, CDR2 YYEKEE (reference sequence). V gave up 5 bases and J gave up 2 bases, with 10 bases separating them. For the CDR3, the DNA is TGTGCCAGCAGTGGGCGGCCTCAAGAGACCCAGTACTTC. Amino acid sequence: CASSGRPQETQYF.